What follows are 28 T cell receptor beta chains derived from one specimen sequenced in a study of T cell repertoires in cytomegalovirus infection (dated by TCRdb to between 2018 and 2021). Sequencing instrument: Illumina HiSeq 1500. The public reads were reprocessed in TCRdb via fastp at Q25 and MiXCR, keeping in-frame beta chains. For every CDR3 protein sequence, its rows merge into one entry that carries the most common genes and DNA. The sample records some 500,000 distinct CDR3 sequences, roughly 43% of which are singletons. Of the sample, about half falls within the top ten clones. No cognate antigen is known for these TCRs. The sample's treatment or condition label, in plain terms: in vitro stimulation with specific CMV peptide epitopes to enrich CMV-specific T cells. The sample was cultured PBMCs, taken from culture after CMV antigen stimulation. The origin of the receptors is a human donor in good health (CMV status not recorded). Some clones in this sample may be carry-over from other donors' samples.

The V call is TRBV5-1, the J call TRBJ2-5, with D unclear. The germline CDR1 and CDR2 sequences are SGHRS and YFSETQ. This CDR3 comprises 16 residues. Between the trimmed V and J ends, which lost 5 bases and 1 base, there was a span of 18 bases. Written as DNA, the CDR3 is TGCGCCAGCAGTCCTTACCCCAGGCTTCTCCAAGAGACCCAGTACTTC. It specifies CASSPYPRLLQETQYF.

The chain couples TRBV19 to TRBJ1-6; possibly TRBD1 for D (6 bases). The CDR3 contains 15 residues. The germline gives CDR1 LNHDA, CDR2 SQIVND (reference sequence). V lost 1 base to trimming and J lost 7 bases, with 11 bases between them. The chain's CDR3 is CASSIVPGQNSPLHF. As DNA, the CDR3 is TGTGCCAGTAGTATAGTCCCAGGACAGAATTCACCCCTCCACTTT. Full variable domain (outside the CDR3, taken from reference TRBV19 and TRBJ1-6): DGGITQSPKYLFRKEGQNVTLSCEQNLNHDAMYWYRQDPGQGLRLIYYSQIVNDFQKGDIAEGYSVSREKKESFPLTVTSAQKNPTAFYLCASSIVPGQNSPLHFGNGTRLTVT.

This clonotype appeared a few times. This chain uses TRBV11-2 with TRBJ2-5, with 8 bases aligning to TRBD1. CDR3 length: 15 residues. The germline V gene encodes CDR1 SGHAT and CDR2 FQNNGV. The junction had 7 bases not matched to a gene; V was cut back by 5 bases and J by 2 bases. The CDR3 DNA follows: TGTGCCAGCAGCCATAAGGACAGGGAACAAGAGACCCAGTACTTC. Translated, it gives CASSHKDREQETQYF.

The chain uses TRBV20-1 and TRBJ2-5, with D tentatively TRBD2 (6 bases). CDR3 size: 14 residues. Per germline, CDR1 DFQATT and CDR2 SNEGSKA (reference sequence). Trimming removed 2 bases from V and 5 bases from J, with 15 bases in between. CDR3 sequence (DNA): TGCAGTGCTAGACCGGGACTGGGGGTCGAGACCCAGTACTTC. As protein: CSARPGLGVETQYF.

Only a few counts were recorded for this clonotype. J is TRBJ2-5 and V is TRBV7-2; D perhaps matches TRBD1 (5 bases). The CDR3 length is 15 residues. Trimming removed 6 bases from V and 4 bases from J, with 18 bases in between. Germline-derived CDR1 and CDR2 are SGHTA and FQGNSA. The DNA of the CDR3 is TGTGCCAGCAGTCCGGCCCCCGCAGGGCGAGAGACCCAGTACTTC. As protein: CASSPAPAGRETQYF.

About this clonotype: A read error may produce the germline difference seen at one junction end. The chain is built from TRBV7-2 and TRBJ2-7, with 8 bases lining up with TRBD2. The germline CDR1 and CDR2 sequences are SGHTA and FQGNSA. CDR3 length equals 15 residues. Here the CDR3 reads CASGLRAAGAGEQYF. CDR3 bases: TGTGCCAGCGGCTTACGTGCAGCGGGAGCGGGAGAGCAGTACTTC.

This chain joins TRBV7-9 and TRBJ2-1; D is perhaps TRBD2 (7 bases). Trimming left V 8 bases short and J 6 bases short, with 14 bases between. The germline V gene encodes CDR1 SEHNR and CDR2 FQNEAQ (reference sequence). The CDR3 is made up of 13 amino acids. CDR3 sequence: CASGGGGGNEQFF. The CDR3 region has the DNA TGTGCCAGCGGAGGGGGGGGTGGCAATGAGCAGTTCTTC.

This chain links TRBV6-8 with TRBJ1-5; TRBD1 agrees at 12 bases. Germline CDR1 MNHGY, CDR2 SAAAGT. The V and J ends lost 5 bases and 7 bases, in that order; junction bases with no gene match: 12. The CDR3 consists of 17 residues. In nucleotides, the CDR3 is TGTGCCAGCAGTCGCCGCTTACCGGGACAGGGGGCCCAGCCCCAGCATTTT. Translating gives CASSRRLPGQGAQPQHF.

The V and J genes are TRBV19 and TRBJ1-1; TRBD1 is a possible D gene (6 bases). This CDR3 has 14 amino acids. The V and J ends lost 10 bases and 0 bases respectively, with 15 bases between them. Germline assignment: CDR1 LNHDA and CDR2 SQIVND (reference sequence). The CDR3 sequence: CAIRGGGVNTEAFF. As DNA, the CDR3 is TGTGCCATCCGCGGAGGGGGGGTGAACACTGAAGCTTTCTTT. Based on the CDR3 plus reference TRBV19 and TRBJ1-1, the full variable domain is DGGITQSPKYLFRKEGQNVTLSCEQNLNHDAMYWYRQDPGQGLRLIYYSQIVNDFQKGDIAEGYSVSREKKESFPLTVTSAQKNPTAFYLCAIRGGGVNTEAFFGQGTRLTVV.

The chain employs TRBV12-3 or TRBV12-4 and TRBJ1-1, with D tentatively TRBD1 (6 bases). The CDR3 spans 15 residues. Trimming removed 6 bases from V and 5 bases from J, with 19 bases in between. For the CDR3, the DNA is TGTGCCAGCAGGTTGCCACAGGGTATGGGGACTGAAGCTTTCTTT. It specifies CASRLPQGMGTEAFF.

In its sample, this clonotype was seen a few times. The chain links TRBV27 to TRBJ1-3; a possible D gene is TRBD1 (6 bases). The CDR3 spans 15 residues. Trimming cost V 3 bases and J 1 base, with 10 bases left between them. CDR1 is MNHEY, CDR2 SMNVEV, per germline (reference sequence). The CDR3 here is CASSLSTGSGNTIYF. CDR3 DNA sequence: TGTGCCAGCAGTTTGTCCACAGGGTCTGGAAACACCATATATTTT.

The chain recombines TRBV2 with TRBJ1-1; D call uncertain. The CDR3 runs to 13 residues. In germline, CDR1 is SNHLY, CDR2 FYNNEI. The V end lost 8 bases, the J end lost 6 bases, and 16 bases lay between the germline ends. CDR3 sequence: CASEVWVVAEAFF. CDR3 DNA sequence: TGTGCCAGCGAGGTGTGGGTAGTGGCTGAAGCTTTCTTT.

The genes are TRBV15 and TRBJ2-7; D may be TRBD1 (6 bases). The germline V gene encodes CDR1 LNHNV and CDR2 YYDKDF (reference sequence). V gave up 0 bases and J gave up 4 bases, with 22 bases separating them. The CDR3 loop spans 18 amino acids. The CDR3 nucleotides are TGTGCCACCAGCAGAGATTCGTCAGGGGACACGGAACTATACGAGCAGTACTTC. Amino acids: CATSRDSSGDTELYEQYF.

Only a few counts were recorded for this clonotype. V and J are TRBV28 and TRBJ2-4; weak D call: TRBD1 (5 bases). The V end lost 2 bases, the J end lost 11 bases, and 16 bases lay between the germline ends. The CDR3 has 14 amino acids. In germline, CDR1 is MDHEN, CDR2 SYDVKM. The CDR3 DNA follows: TGTGCCAGCAGTTTACGGACACCTCTTGCGGTTCAGTACTTC. This sequence encodes CASSLRTPLAVQYF.

J is TRBJ2-3 and V is TRBV7-6, with a weak D call TRBD1 (6 bases). The CDR3 runs 14 residues. Per germline, CDR1 SGHVS and CDR2 FNYEAQ. V shed 1 base and J shed 8 bases, with 13 bases lying between them. Written as DNA, the CDR3 is TGTGCCAGCAGCTTAGTCCCAGGGGCTGGTACGCAGTATTTT. Amino acid sequence: CASSLVPGAGTQYF. The full variable domain, completed using reference TRBV7-6 and TRBJ2-3, is GAGVSQSPRYKVTKRGQDVALRCDPISGHVSLYWYRQALGQGPEFLTYFNYEAQQDKSGLPNDRFSAERPEGSISTLTIQRTEQRDSAMYRCASSLVPGAGTQYFGPGTRLTVL.

This clonotype was seen at least ten times. The genes are TRBV7-2 and TRBJ2-1; 9 bases agree with TRBD1. Germline V lookup: CDR1 SGHTA, CDR2 FQGNSA. The V segment lost 1 base and the J segment 7 bases; nucleotides outside the gene matches: 5. The CDR3 covers 15 residues. The CDR3 DNA reads as TGTGCCAGCAGCTTAGAGGGACAGGGTTGGAATGAGCAGTTCTTC. Protein: CASSLEGQGWNEQFF.

This clonotype came up a few times. The DNA for the CDR3 is TGTGCCAGCAGTGAAGACGGGGGGGGCTACAATGAGCAGTTCTTC. This gives the protein CASSEDGGGYNEQFF. The chain is built from TRBV6-1 and TRBJ2-1, with TRBD2 identical over 8 bases. With 1 base clipped from V and 3 bases from J, the junction kept 2 bases outside the gene matches. CDR3 length: 15 amino acids. Germline V CDR1 and CDR2: MNHNS, SASEGT.

This clonotype was observed a handful of times. The chain has TRBV7-9 and TRBJ1-1; TRBD1 is a possible D gene (6 bases). Germline-derived CDR1 and CDR2 are SEHNR and FQNEAQ (reference sequence). The CDR3 is made up of 15 amino acids. With 0 bases removed from V and 4 bases from J, the gap between germline ends came to 12 bases. The CDR3 loop reads CASSLANVGATEAFF. CDR3 DNA sequence: TGTGCCAGCAGCTTAGCCAACGTGGGGGCCACTGAAGCTTTCTTT.

As regards this clonotype: An end of the junction does not agree with germline; a read error may underlie this. V and J are TRBV4-1 and TRBJ1-4, with 8 bases fitting TRBD1. CDR1 MGHRA and CDR2 YSYEKL come from the germline V gene. The CDR3 is 17 amino acids. CDR3 residues: CASSQEPTGATNEKLFF. In DNA form, the CDR3 reads TGTGCCAGCAGCCAAGAGCCGACAGGGGCCACTAATGAAAAACTGTTTTTT.

This rearrangement joins TRBV6-2 or TRBV6-3 to TRBJ2-3; 7 bases agree with TRBD2. The germline V gene encodes CDR1 MNHEY and CDR2 SVGEGT. After removal of 4 bases from V and 2 bases from J, the junction contained 6 bases not matched to a gene. This CDR3 region has 15 residues. The CDR3 protein is CASSFPGLHTDTQYF. CDR3 coding DNA: TGTGCCAGCAGTTTTCCGGGACTACACACAGATACGCAGTATTTT.

The rearrangement joins TRBV7-2 to TRBJ2-1; D ambiguous. Germline V CDR1 and CDR2: SGHTA, FQGNSA. Trimming took 2 bases from V and 5 from J, leaving 7 bases between them. CDR3 size: 13 residues. CDR3 sequence reads: CASSLSVNNEQFF. The DNA for the CDR3 is TGTGCCAGCAGCTTATCCGTAAACAATGAGCAGTTCTTC.

This sequence joins TRBV6-5 and TRBJ2-3, with 8 positions matching TRBD2. J lost 0 bases, V lost 5 bases, and 13 bases had no gene match. Germline V gene sequence: CDR1 MNHEY, CDR2 SVGAGI. The CDR3 covers 18 residues. The CDR3 DNA is TGTGCCAGCAGTCGCCATAGCGGGACCACCGCTAGCACAGATACGCAGTATTTT. Protein product: CASSRHSGTTASTDTQYF.

The genes are TRBV20-1 and TRBJ1-1, with 10 positions matching TRBD1. Germline V gene data show CDR1 as DFQATT and CDR2 as SNEGSKA (reference sequence). V shed 7 bases and J 1 base; nucleotides not matched to a gene: 6. This CDR3 region has 14 residues. Here the CDR3 reads CSVRGQGRNTEAFF. The DNA of the CDR3 is TGCAGTGTTCGGGGACAGGGGAGGAACACTGAAGCTTTCTTT.

This clonotype was recorded once. The chain combines TRBV7-9 with TRBJ2-3, with D possibly matching TRBD2 (5 bases). Germline lookup yields CDR1 SEHNR and CDR2 FQNEAQ (reference sequence). With 0 bases removed from V and 2 bases from J, the gap between germline ends came to 12 bases. The CDR3 contains 16 residues. The CDR3, as DNA: TGTGCCAGCAGCTTAGCGGCTAGCAGATACACAGATACGCAGTATTTT. Protein product: CASSLAASRYTDTQYF. Full variable domain (missing parts from reference TRBV7-9 and TRBJ2-3): DTGVSQNPRHKITKRGQNVTFRCDPISEHNRLYWYRQTLGQGPEFLTYFQNEAQLEKSRLLSDRFSAERPKGSFSTLEIQRTEQGDSAMYLCASSLAASRYTDTQYFGPGTRLTVL.

The chain employs TRBV12-3 or TRBV12-4 and TRBJ1-4; the D gene is possibly TRBD1 (6 bases). The V gene lost 4 bases and the J gene lost 0 bases, with 15 bases spanning the gap. The CDR3 has 17 residues. The CDR3 nucleotides read TGTGCCAGCAGTTCAGTAACAGGGCTTGCAACTAATGAAAAACTGTTTTTT. Translating gives CASSSVTGLATNEKLFF.

This clonotype was counted between two and nine times. The chain carries TRBV19 and TRBJ2-5; the D is unclear. Germline V gives CDR1 LNHDA, CDR2 SQIVND (reference sequence). V was shortened by 3 bases and J by 1 base, with 15 bases between the two germline ends. The CDR3 runs to 16 residues. The chain's CDR3 is CASSIVLTAPQETQYF. CDR3 nucleotides: TGTGCCAGTAGTATTGTCCTAACAGCTCCCCAAGAGACCCAGTACTTC.

In its sample, this clonotype was seen a few times. The gene calls are TRBV7-6 and TRBJ2-5; 8 bases are a match to TRBD2. The length of the CDR3 is 13 residues. CDR1 SGHVS and CDR2 FNYEAQ come from the germline V gene. With V trimmed by 5 bases and J by 9 bases, 8 bases remained unmatched. The DNA for the CDR3 is TGTGCCAGCAGCCCCCGGACTAGCAGGTCCCAGTACTTC. Translated: CASSPRTSRSQYF.

The V and J genes are TRBV4-3 and TRBJ1-2; 7 nucleotides align to TRBD1. This CDR3 contains 15 residues. Germline V gives CDR1 LGHNA, CDR2 YSLEER. The V gene end was trimmed by 5 bases and the J gene end by 6 bases; junction bases not matched to a gene: 12. Here the CDR3 DNA reads TGCGCCAGCAGCTATCAATTAGGGACAGATAATGGCTACACCTTC. Amino acid sequence: CASSYQLGTDNGYTF.